This TCR beta chain was profiled in a study of cytomegalovirus exposure and HLA in healthy donors. V shed 5 bases and J 2 bases; nucleotides not matched to a gene: 11. CDR1 and CDR2 from the germline V gene are LGHNA and YNFKEQ. The CDR3 is 16 residues long. It was with 60 Vbeta and 13 Jbeta primers that the PCR ran. Generated by immunoSEQ multiplex PCR, the TCRdb table keeps only in-frame clones and is missing some. Here the sample spans 150,000 to 250,000 clones, over 65% being singletons. This receptor was identified in a boy between 2 and 15 years old in good health and CMV-seronegative. The sample taken for sequencing was PBMCs. This chain connects TRBV4-2 to TRBJ2-7; TRBD2 matches at 8 bases. CDR3 sequence: CASSFLGGGTAYEQYF. As DNA, the CDR3 is TGTGCCAGCAGCTTCCTCGGCGGGGGGACCGCCTACGAGCAGTACTTC.